This entry describes one TCR beta chain. Its cognate antigen is unknown. TCRdb processed the reads anew with MiXCR; each CDR3 protein has one entry. The sample holds 700,000 to 850,000 distinct CDR3 sequences, over 25% seen once. The sample comes from a study of T cell repertoires in cytomegalovirus infection. Germline V gives CDR1 SGHRS, CDR2 YFSETQ. The CDR3 has 15 residues. V was trimmed by 4 bases and J by 7 bases, leaving 18 bases between them. This clonotype originated in a human donor in good health (CMV status not recorded). Some clones in this sample may be carry-over from other donors' samples. This sequence joins TRBV5-1 and TRBJ1-5; tentative D call: TRBD1 (6 bases). The sequenced sample was cultured CD8+ T cells from PBMCs, obtained from culture after CMV antigen stimulation. CDR3 region: CASSLLGGPRQPQHF. Written as DNA, the CDR3 is TGCGCCAGCAGCCTCCTGGGGGGCCCAAGGCAGCCCCAGCATTTT.